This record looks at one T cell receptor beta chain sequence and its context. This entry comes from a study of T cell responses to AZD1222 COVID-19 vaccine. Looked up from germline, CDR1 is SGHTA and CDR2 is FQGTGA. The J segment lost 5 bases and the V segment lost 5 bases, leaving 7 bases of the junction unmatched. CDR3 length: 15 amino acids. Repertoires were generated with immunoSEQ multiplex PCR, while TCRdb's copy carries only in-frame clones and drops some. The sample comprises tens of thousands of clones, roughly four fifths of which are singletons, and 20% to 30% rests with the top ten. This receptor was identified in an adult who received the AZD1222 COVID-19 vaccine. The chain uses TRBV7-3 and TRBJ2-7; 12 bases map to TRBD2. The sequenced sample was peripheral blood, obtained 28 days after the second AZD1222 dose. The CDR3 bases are TGTGCCAGCAGCGCGACTAGCGGGAGCGTGCACGAGCAGTACTTC. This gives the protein CASSATSGSVHEQYF.